A single sample is the source of the 25 T cell receptor beta chains below, sequenced in a study of T cell responses to AZD1222 COVID-19 vaccine. Assay used: immunoSEQ multiplex PCR; TCRdb lists only in-frame clones, some missing. The top ten clones hold over 1.3% of a sample with around 150,000 clones, around 90% of them seen once. The material sequenced was peripheral blood, taken on day 0 of AZD1222 vaccination. These receptor sequences come from an adult in good health.

The chain recombines TRBV3-1 (or the pseudogene TRBV3-2) with TRBJ1-4; tentatively, D is TRBD1 (5 bases). The V gene lost 4 bases and the J gene lost 0 bases, with 18 bases spanning the gap. The CDR3 is made up of 18 amino acids. Germline V gene data show CDR1 as LGHDT and CDR2 as YNNKEL (reference sequence). The CDR3 bases are TGTGCCAGCAGCCCCTTCGGCGGGGAGGGGACAACTAATGAAAAACTGTTTTTT. Its translation: CASSPFGGEGTTNEKLFF.

The rearrangement joins TRBV6-6 to TRBJ1-5, with a weak D call TRBD1 (6 bases). The CDR3 has 14 amino acids. V was pared by 6 bases and J by 0 bases, with 9 bases between. Germline lookup yields CDR1 MNHNY and CDR2 SVGAGI (reference sequence). The CDR3 DNA sequence: TGTGCCAGCAGCAGAGGGGGTAGCAATCAGCCCCAGCATTTT. Protein product: CASSRGGSNQPQHF.

The V gene is TRBV4-1, the J gene TRBJ2-1; D gene ambiguous. Germline CDR1 is MGHRA and CDR2 is YSYEKL. Trimming cost V 1 base and J 6 bases, with 7 bases left between them. CDR3 length: 13 residues. The CDR3 DNA is TGCGCCAGCAGCCAAGGGCAGACCAATGAGCAGTTCTTC. This encodes CASSQGQTNEQFF.

The sample holds one count of this clone. The chain links TRBV6-5 to TRBJ1-2; 10 bases align to TRBD1. The length of the CDR3 is 13 residues. Germline CDR1 MNHEY, CDR2 SVGAGI. With V trimmed by 6 bases and J by 8 bases, 6 bases remained unmatched. In nucleotides, the CDR3 is TGTGCCAGCAGAGGGACAGGGGAAAAAGGCTACACCTTC. It encodes CASRGTGEKGYTF.

The chain recombines TRBV9 with TRBJ2-1; no reliable D call. CDR3 size: 16 residues. From germline, CDR1 is SGDLS and CDR2 YYNGEE. The V end lost 1 base, the J end lost 2 bases, and 13 bases lay between the germline ends. CDR3 residues: CASSVSPAATYNEQFF. DNA of the CDR3: TGTGCCAGCAGCGTATCTCCGGCAGCGACCTACAATGAGCAGTTCTTC.

The chain is built from TRBV11-2 and TRBJ1-3; D remains unclear. This CDR3 has 12 residues. Germline V CDR1 and CDR2: SGHAT, FQNNGV. V was shortened by 2 bases and J by 5 bases, with 4 bases between the two germline ends. CDR3 residues: CASSLSRNTIYF. The CDR3 DNA follows: TGTGCCAGCAGCTTAAGCAGAAACACCATATATTTT.

The rearrangement joins TRBV18 to TRBJ2-5; D uncertain. V shed 5 bases and J shed 2 bases, with 3 bases lying between them. The CDR3 is made up of 11 amino acids. The germline V gene encodes CDR1 KGHSH and CDR2 LQKENI. The CDR3 loop is CASSEQETQYF. DNA of the CDR3: TGTGCCAGCTCAGAACAAGAGACCCAGTACTTC.

This clone appeared once. The chain is built from TRBV7-8 and TRBJ2-7, with 8 bases aligning to TRBD2. The CDR3 covers 15 residues. Losses at the gene ends were 1 base for V and 4 bases for J; bases not matched to a gene: 6. Germline CDR1 is SGHVS and CDR2 is FQNEAQ. CDR3: CASSLVGGGLYEQYF. CDR3 DNA: TGTGCCAGCAGCTTAGTGGGCGGGGGGTTATACGAGCAGTACTTC.

The chain couples TRBV29-1 to TRBJ1-2; TRBD1 is a possible D gene (5 bases). With 4 bases removed from V and 1 base from J, the gap between germline ends came to 16 bases. The CDR3 is 15 amino acids. Germline-derived CDR1 and CDR2 are SQVTM and ANQGSEA. The CDR3 coding sequence is TGCAGCGTTGGGGGAACAGGATCCTTTAACTATGGCTACACCTTC. Translated: CSVGGTGSFNYGYTF.

The CDR3 here is CASSLVGPGADEKLFF. CDR3 in DNA: TGTGCCAGCAGCTTAGTAGGGCCAGGGGCCGATGAAAAACTGTTTTTT. V and J are TRBV7-6 and TRBJ1-4, with D possibly matching TRBD1 (6 bases). The ends were cut back, 1 base at V and 6 bases at J, with 15 bases in the middle. The CDR3 has 16 residues. Germline V lookup: CDR1 SGHVS, CDR2 FNYEAQ.

The CDR3 reads CASSSQLAGAETQYF. The CDR3 DNA reads as TGTGCCAGCAGTTCCCAGCTAGCGGGGGCAGAGACCCAGTACTTC. The chain combines TRBV6-5 with TRBJ2-5; the match to TRBD2 covers 10 bases. J gave up 4 bases and V 4 bases, and 6 bases lay outside the gene matches. This CDR3 region has 15 residues. The V gene's germline CDR1 is MNHEY and CDR2 SVGAGI.

This chain uses TRBV5-1 with TRBJ1-2; 8 nucleotides align to TRBD1. Germline CDR1 SGHRS, CDR2 YFSETQ. The CDR3 covers 17 residues. J was trimmed by 7 bases and V by 0 bases; bases with no gene match: 14. The CDR3 loop is CASSLGGLNQGAGGYTF. CDR3 coding DNA: TGCGCCAGCAGCTTGGGAGGCCTAAACCAGGGGGCAGGTGGCTACACCTTC. Based on the CDR3 plus reference TRBV5-1 and TRBJ1-2, the full variable domain is KAGVTQTPRYLIKTRGQQVTLSCSPISGHRSVSWYQQTPGQGLQFLFEYFSETQRNKGNFPGRFSGRQFSNSRSEMNVSTLELGDSALYLCASSLGGLNQGAGGYTFGSGTRLTVV.

This clone showed up just once. The chain links TRBV11-2 to TRBJ1-1, with 7 bases that match TRBD1. Germline trimming cut 4 bases from V and 8 bases from J; bases unmatched to any gene: 13. This CDR3 is 15 amino acids long. Germline CDR1 and CDR2: SGHAT and FQNNGV. CDR3 loop: CASSSVGTASREAFF. The DNA for the CDR3 is TGTGCCAGCAGCTCCGTAGGGACAGCCTCTCGGGAAGCTTTCTTT.

This chain uses TRBV5-1 with TRBJ1-4; D remains ambiguous. The CDR3 extends over 16 amino acids. Germline V gene lookup returns CDR1 SGHRS and CDR2 YFSETQ. V dropped 0 bases and J dropped 6 bases, with 15 bases sitting between them. Written as DNA, the CDR3 is TGCGCCAGCAGCTTGGCATTTGAGGGCTCGCATGAAAAACTGTTTTTT. This codes for CASSLAFEGSHEKLFF.

The V and J genes are TRBV2 and TRBJ2-7; possible D gene TRBD2, 5 bases. CDR1 is SNHLY, CDR2 FYNNEI, per germline. The germline V and J ends were trimmed by 0 bases and 3 bases, with 9 bases remaining between them. The CDR3 is made up of 14 amino acids. CDR3 coding DNA: TGTGCCAGCAGTGAAGCGATGAGGGTCTACGAGCAGTACTTC. Translated: CASSEAMRVYEQYF.

The genes are TRBV30 and TRBJ2-7, with D uncertain. From germline, CDR1 is GTSNPN and CDR2 SVGIG (reference sequence). There are 15 residues in the CDR3. Trimming cost V 1 base and J 0 bases, with 13 bases left between them. CDR3: CAWSAQTLSSYEQYF. The CDR3 nucleotides are TGTGCCTGGAGTGCCCAGACCTTGAGCTCCTACGAGCAGTACTTC.

The gene calls are TRBV7-8 and TRBJ1-5; no reliable D call. Trimming took 5 bases from V and 4 from J, leaving 6 bases between them. This CDR3 comprises 12 residues. CDR1 is SGHVS and CDR2 is FQNEAQ in the germline V gene. The chain's CDR3 is CASSHDNQPQHF. The CDR3 DNA reads as TGTGCCAGCAGCCATGATAATCAGCCCCAGCATTTT.

J is TRBJ1-1 and V is TRBV6-6; 10 bases align to TRBD1. Per the germline V gene, CDR1 is MNHNY and CDR2 is SVGAGI (reference sequence). The CDR3 is 14 amino acids. With V trimmed by 8 bases and J by 6 bases, 9 bases remained unmatched. The DNA for the CDR3 is TGTGCCAGCGCCCGGGACAGGGGTTTGCCTGAAGCTTTCTTT. Its translation is CASARDRGLPEAFF.

The chain uses TRBV11-2 and TRBJ2-1; D is ambiguous. Germline values: CDR1 SGHAT, CDR2 FQNNGV. Trimming pared 8 bases from V and 10 bases from J, leaving 21 bases between. The CDR3 consists of 14 residues. The CDR3 DNA sequence: TGTGCCAGCCGCCCCGCCGGCGGACGGCGCGAGCAGTTCTTC. Translating gives CASRPAGGRREQFF.

The chain uses TRBV11-3 and TRBJ1-1; unclear D gene. Germline loops: CDR1 SGHNT, CDR2 YENEEA. Trimming shortened V by 8 bases and J by 2 bases, and 12 bases separated the two germline ends. The CDR3 consists of 13 residues. The DNA of the CDR3 is TGTGCCAGCGGCCATGGGGTTAACACTGAAGCTTTCTTT. It translates to CASGHGVNTEAFF.

The rearrangement joins TRBV29-1 to TRBJ2-3; TRBD1 agrees at 8 bases. CDR1 is SQVTM, CDR2 ANQGSEA, per germline. Germline trimming cut 1 base from V and 3 bases from J; bases unmatched to any gene: 6. The CDR3 has 15 residues. CDR3 nucleotides: TGCAGCGTTGAAGGGGACAGGAGTCCGACAGATACGCAGTATTTT. Amino acid sequence: CSVEGDRSPTDTQYF.

The rearrangement uses TRBV10-3 and TRBJ1-3; tentatively, D is TRBD1 (5 bases). The CDR3 is 16 residues long. CDR1 is ENHRY, CDR2 SYGVKD, per germline. With 5 bases removed from V and 0 bases from J, the gap between germline ends came to 14 bases. Written as DNA, the CDR3 is TGTGCCATCAGTCCCCGGCAGGGCAGCTCTGGAAACACCATATATTTT. Protein: CAISPRQGSSGNTIYF.

This chain uses TRBV19 with TRBJ1-5; possible D gene TRBD1, 6 bases. The CDR3 length is 15 residues. The germline V gene encodes CDR1 LNHDA and CDR2 SQIVND (reference sequence). Trimming removed 7 bases from V and 0 bases from J, with 13 bases in between. CDR3 loop: CASTLGAYSNQPQHF. In DNA, the CDR3 is TGTGCCAGTACGTTGGGGGCTTATAGCAATCAGCCCCAGCATTTT. Looking up the rest from reference TRBV19 and TRBJ1-5 gives the full variable domain: DGGITQSPKYLFRKEGQNVTLSCEQNLNHDAMYWYRQDPGQGLRLIYYSQIVNDFQKGDIAEGYSVSREKKESFPLTVTSAQKNPTAFYLCASTLGAYSNQPQHFGDGTRLSIL.

This rearrangement joins TRBV18 to TRBJ1-3, with 12 bases lining up with TRBD1. The junction had 2 bases not matched to a gene; V was cut back by 3 bases and J by 2 bases. Germline V gives CDR1 KGHSH, CDR2 LQKENI. There are 16 residues in the CDR3. The CDR3 nucleotides read TGTGCCAGCTCACCCGGGACAGGGGGCCCTGGAAACACCATATATTTT. The encoded protein is CASSPGTGGPGNTIYF. Based on the CDR3 plus reference TRBV18 and TRBJ1-3, the full variable domain is NAGVMQNPRHLVRRRGQEARLRCSPMKGHSHVYWYRQLPEEGLKFMVYLQKENIIDESGMPKERFSAEFPKEGPSILRIQQVVRGDSAAYFCASSPGTGGPGNTIYFGEGSWLTVV.

The chain carries TRBV27 and TRBJ2-2; unclear D gene. This CDR3 has 13 residues. Per the germline V gene, CDR1 is MNHEY and CDR2 is SMNVEV (reference sequence). V lost 3 bases, J lost 1 base, and 3 bases lay in between. CDR3 bases: TGTGCCAGCAGTTTTGGGAACACCGGGGAGCTGTTTTTT. Its protein is CASSFGNTGELFF.